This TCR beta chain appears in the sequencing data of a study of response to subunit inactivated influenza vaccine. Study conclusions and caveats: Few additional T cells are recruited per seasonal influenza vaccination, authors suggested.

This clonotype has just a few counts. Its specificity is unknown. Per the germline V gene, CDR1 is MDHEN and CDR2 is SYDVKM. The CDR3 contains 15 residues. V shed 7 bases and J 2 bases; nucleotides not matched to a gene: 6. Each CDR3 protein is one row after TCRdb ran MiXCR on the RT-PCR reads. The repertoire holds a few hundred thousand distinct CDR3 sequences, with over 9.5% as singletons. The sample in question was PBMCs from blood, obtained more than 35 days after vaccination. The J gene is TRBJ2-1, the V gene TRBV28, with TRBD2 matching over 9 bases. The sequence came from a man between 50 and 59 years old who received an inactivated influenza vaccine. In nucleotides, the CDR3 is TGTGCCAGCAAGGGCGGGGGGGTGACCTACAATGAGCAGTTCTTC. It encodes CASKGGGVTYNEQFF.